The 29 T cell receptor beta chains reported below all come from one sample, sequenced in a study of blood T cell repertoires in COVID-19. Sequenced by immunoSEQ multiplex PCR; TCRdb stores in-frame clones only, minus some. Among 110,000 or so clones listed, about 86% were seen once. The sequenced sample was peripheral blood. The receptor set was obtained from a man between 65 and 85 years old who had recovered from COVID-19.

The V call is TRBV5-1, the J call TRBJ2-7; 11 nucleotides agree with TRBD1. V dropped 4 bases and J dropped 2; count of bases not matched to a gene: 2. Germline V gene data show CDR1 as SGHRS and CDR2 as YFSETQ. This CDR3 has 14 residues. As DNA, the CDR3 is TGCGCCAGCAGCATGGGACAGGGGGCCTACGAGCAGTACTTC. Translation: CASSMGQGAYEQYF.

The chain has TRBV24-1 and TRBJ2-5; 7 nucleotides line up with TRBD1. The CDR3 has 16 residues. Trimming took 4 bases from V and 3 from J; bases not matched to a gene: 10. CDR1 is KGHDR, CDR2 SFDVKD, per germline. CDR3 residues: CATSDRDRYGEETQYF. DNA for the CDR3: TGTGCCACCAGTGACCGGGACAGATATGGGGAAGAGACCCAGTACTTC.

V is TRBV12-3 or TRBV12-4 and J is TRBJ1-4, with no clear D. Trimming cost V 3 bases and J 6 bases, with 8 bases left between them. This CDR3 has 13 amino acids. CDR3 sequence (DNA): TGTGCCAGCAGTTTCAGGCCGGATGAAAAACTGTTTTTT. The encoded protein is CASSFRPDEKLFF.

This rearrangement joins TRBV7-9 to TRBJ1-1, with TRBD1 identical over 7 bases. This CDR3 comprises 13 residues. Germline trimming cut 5 bases from V and 4 bases from J; bases unmatched to any gene: 4. CDR1 is SEHNR, CDR2 FQNEAQ, per germline (reference sequence). This CDR3 is CASSPQGGTEAFF. DNA for the CDR3: TGTGCCAGCAGCCCTCAGGGGGGCACTGAAGCTTTCTTT.

The V and J genes are TRBV2 and TRBJ2-4; D may be TRBD2 (6 bases). V dropped 7 bases and J dropped 16 bases, with 17 bases sitting between them. CDR3 length: 11 amino acids. CDR1 and CDR2 from the germline V gene are SNHLY and FYNNEI. The CDR3 region has the DNA TGTGCCAGCACCTCTCGGGAGTATGGATACTTC. The encoded protein is CASTSREYGYF.

This clone was counted a single time. The V and J genes are TRBV11-2 and TRBJ1-1, with D perhaps matching TRBD1 (6 bases). This CDR3 comprises 13 residues. The germline V and J ends were trimmed by 5 bases and 1 base, with 8 bases remaining between them. Germline CDR1 is SGHAT and CDR2 is FQNNGV. The CDR3 sequence is CASSRTENTEAFF. The CDR3 DNA is TGTGCCAGCAGCCGGACAGAGAACACTGAAGCTTTCTTT.

The V gene is TRBV10-3, the J gene TRBJ2-3; TRBD1 matches at 7 bases. Germline V gene sequence: CDR1 ENHRY, CDR2 SYGVKD. Unmatched junction bases numbered 6, after V lost 4 bases and J lost 5 bases. The CDR3 extends over 14 amino acids. CDR3 coding DNA: TGTGCCATCAGTGGGACAGGTTCAGTAGATACGCAGTATTTT. Protein sequence: CAISGTGSVDTQYF.

The J gene is TRBJ2-5, the V gene TRBV4-3; D call uncertain. This CDR3 is built from 14 residues. The V end was cut by 2 bases, the J end by 5 bases, with 12 bases between. Germline CDR1 and CDR2: LGHNA and YSLEER. The CDR3 region is CASSQYLATETQYF. The CDR3, as DNA: TGCGCCAGCAGCCAATACTTAGCCACGGAGACCCAGTACTTC.

This clone was recorded once. This chain connects TRBV7-2 to TRBJ2-2; possibly TRBD2 for D (5 bases). Deletions cut 4 bases from V and 4 bases from J, with 19 bases between. CDR3 length: 17 amino acids. Germline CDR1 reads SGHTA; CDR2 reads FQGNSA. CDR3 sequence: CASSSRSGWRVTGELFF. CDR3 DNA sequence: TGTGCCAGCAGCTCCCGCAGCGGATGGCGGGTCACCGGGGAGCTGTTTTTT.

The chain joins TRBV28 to TRBJ1-5; D is possibly TRBD1 (5 bases). The CDR3 has 14 amino acids. The V end lost 3 bases, the J end lost 3 bases, and 9 bases lay between the germline ends. Germline loops: CDR1 MDHEN, CDR2 SYDVKM. The CDR3 nucleotides read TGTGCCAGCAGTTTGGGACTCCTCAATCAGCCCCAGCATTTT. Amino acid sequence: CASSLGLLNQPQHF.

The chain has TRBV11-2 and TRBJ2-7; D may be TRBD1 (7 bases). This CDR3 is built from 17 residues. Germline CDR1 and CDR2: SGHAT and FQNNGV. The V end lost 2 bases, the J end lost 5 bases, and 22 bases lay between the germline ends. The CDR3 DNA sequence: TGTGCCAGCAGCTTACTACAGGGGACCACCGGGGGCGACGAGCAGTACTTC. Its translation: CASSLLQGTTGGDEQYF.

The chain joins TRBV19 to TRBJ1-3; a possible D gene is TRBD1 (6 bases). V was trimmed by 7 bases and J by 0 bases, leaving 13 bases between them. The CDR3 length is 15 residues. CDR1 is LNHDA, CDR2 SQIVND, per germline (reference sequence). This CDR3 reads CASNRDVRSGNTIYF. Written as DNA, the CDR3 is TGTGCCAGTAACAGGGACGTTCGCTCTGGAAACACCATATATTTT.

The table lists this clone with a few counts. The rearrangement links TRBV4-1 to TRBJ1-3; perhaps TRBD1 as D (6 bases). The CDR3 runs 14 residues. V lost 5 bases and J 6 bases, leaving 14 bases between the germline ends. Germline V gene lookup returns CDR1 MGHRA and CDR2 YSYEKL. The chain's CDR3 is CASSSVGHENTIYF. The CDR3 DNA reads TGCGCCAGCAGCTCCGTGGGACATGAAAACACCATATATTTT.

As for this clone: The same CDR3 also results from other DNA sequences found in this sample. The V and J genes are TRBV24-1 and TRBJ2-1, with D possibly matching TRBD1 (5 bases). V was pared by 9 bases and J by 4 bases, with 6 bases between. The CDR3 totals 11 residues. Germline V CDR1 and CDR2: KGHDR, SFDVKD. The CDR3 DNA follows: TGTGCCACCGCAGGGTACAATGAGCAGTTCTTC. Its translation: CATAGYNEQFF.

The chain is built from TRBV3-1 (or the pseudogene TRBV3-2) and TRBJ2-7; 7 bases are a match to TRBD2. Germline lookup yields CDR1 LGHDT and CDR2 YNNKEL (reference sequence). V was pared by 10 bases and J by 12 bases, with 15 bases of the junction left unmatched. The CDR3 has 12 amino acids. This CDR3 is CATSDNRLAPYF. The CDR3 DNA reads TGTGCCACCAGTGACAATCGACTAGCCCCGTACTTC.

This clone was seen just once. The genes are TRBV27 and TRBJ1-4, with 7 bases aligning to TRBD1. V was clipped by 4 bases and J by 8 bases; unmatched bases: 7. The CDR3 consists of 14 residues. In germline, CDR1 is MNHEY, CDR2 SMNVEV (reference sequence). As DNA, the CDR3 is TGTGCCAGCAGTTCAGGACAGGAACGAGAAAAACTGTTTTTT. This sequence encodes CASSSGQEREKLFF. The full variable domain, with the rest looked up from reference TRBV27 and TRBJ1-4, is EAQVTQNPRYLITVTGKKLTVTCSQNMNHEYMSWYRQDPGLGLRQIYYSMNVEVTDKGDVPEGYKVSRKEKRNFPLILESPSPNQTSLYFCASSSGQEREKLFFGSGTQLSVL.

The V gene is TRBV3-1 (or the pseudogene TRBV3-2), the J gene TRBJ1-2; tentatively, D is TRBD1 (6 bases). The V and J ends lost 2 bases and 1 base respectively, with 14 bases between them. The CDR3 has 16 residues. Germline assignment: CDR1 LGHDT and CDR2 YNNKEL (reference sequence). The CDR3 protein is CASSQSRQGRNYGYTF. CDR3 coding DNA: TGTGCCAGCAGCCAAAGCAGGCAGGGGCGTAACTATGGCTACACCTTC.

The chain has TRBV28 and TRBJ1-5, with 7 bases lining up with TRBD1. Germline V gives CDR1 MDHEN, CDR2 SYDVKM. The CDR3 is 15 residues long. With 6 bases clipped from V and 6 bases from J, the junction kept 11 bases outside the gene matches. DNA of the CDR3: TGTGCCAGCAGCCCCCCAGACAGGGAAGGTCAGCCCCAGCATTTT. The encoded protein is CASSPPDREGQPQHF.

The chain carries TRBV30 and TRBJ1-1; 7 nucleotides line up with TRBD1. This CDR3 is built from 13 residues. V was clipped by 1 base and J by 4 bases; unmatched bases: 3. Germline lookup yields CDR1 GTSNPN and CDR2 SVGIG (reference sequence). The CDR3 DNA is TGTGCCTGGAGTGAGGGGGCCCTCACTGAAGCTTTCTTT. Translated, it gives CAWSEGALTEAFF.

The J gene is TRBJ2-1, the V gene TRBV18, with D possibly matching TRBD2 (5 bases). V was shortened by 3 bases and J by 7 bases, with 7 bases between the two germline ends. The CDR3 covers 12 residues. CDR1 and CDR2 from the germline V gene are KGHSH and LQKENI. The DNA of the CDR3 is TGTGCCAGCTCACCCGGGGAAAATGAGCAGTTCTTC. Its protein is CASSPGENEQFF.

This chain joins TRBV18 and TRBJ2-3, with D hard to call. The CDR3 is 13 amino acids. The V end was cut by 0 bases, the J end by 3 bases, with 4 bases between. Germline CDR1 reads KGHSH; CDR2 reads LQKENI. In DNA form, the CDR3 reads TGTGCCAGCTCACCACCGACTACAGATACGCAGTATTTT. Its protein is CASSPPTTDTQYF. Based on the CDR3 plus reference TRBV18 and TRBJ2-3, the full variable domain is NAGVMQNPRHLVRRRGQEARLRCSPMKGHSHVYWYRQLPEEGLKFMVYLQKENIIDESGMPKERFSAEFPKEGPSILRIQQVVRGDSAAYFCASSPPTTDTQYFGPGTRLTVL.

The chain links TRBV6-8 to TRBJ1-5, with 10 bases lining up with TRBD1. The length of the CDR3 is 16 residues. CDR1 and CDR2 (germline): MNHGY, SAAAGT. J lost 2 bases, V lost 6 bases, and 7 bases had no gene match. The CDR3 region is CASSRRQGARNQPQHF. CDR3 nucleotide sequence: TGTGCCAGCAGCAGACGACAGGGGGCTCGCAATCAGCCCCAGCATTTT.

The rearrangement joins TRBV19 to TRBJ2-1; TRBD2 matches at 8 bases. The CDR3 runs to 15 residues. Trimming cost V 3 bases and J 4 bases; bases outside gene matches: 5. Germline V CDR1 and CDR2: LNHDA, SQIVND (reference sequence). CDR3 nucleotides: TGTGCCAGTAGTATCACCCTAGCGGGTTACAATGAGCAGTTCTTC. As protein: CASSITLAGYNEQFF.

The V and J genes are TRBV29-1 and TRBJ2-5, with 9 bases lining up with TRBD2. CDR1 and CDR2 from the germline V gene are SQVTM and ANQGSEA. Trimming removed 3 bases from V and 3 bases from J; junction bases left unmatched: 8. CDR3 length: 15 residues. The CDR3 protein is CSVDYSSGGKETQYF. The CDR3 DNA sequence: TGCAGCGTTGATTACTCCAGCGGGGGGAAAGAGACCCAGTACTTC.

This CDR3 is CASSSPGFVYEQYF. CDR3 DNA: TGTGCCAGCAGTTCCCCAGGGTTCGTCTACGAGCAGTACTTC. V gene TRBV28 combines with J gene TRBJ2-7, with D possibly TRBD1 on 5 matching bases. The CDR3 covers 14 residues. Looked up from germline, CDR1 is MDHEN and CDR2 is SYDVKM. Trimming took 4 bases from V and 3 from J, leaving 13 bases between them.

This chain links TRBV5-1 with TRBJ2-2; possibly TRBD2 for D (7 bases). The CDR3 is 14 amino acids. V lost 6 bases and J lost 5, with 14 bases in between. Per the germline V gene, CDR1 is SGHRS and CDR2 is YFSETQ. The CDR3 coding sequence is TGCGCCAGCAAGGGGGGGGCCAGAACCGGGGAGCTGTTTTTT. Translation gives CASKGGARTGELFF.

V is TRBV29-1 and J is TRBJ2-2; D is undetermined. CDR1 is SQVTM and CDR2 is ANQGSEA in the germline V gene. Trimming left V 4 bases short and J 1 base short, with 10 bases between. The CDR3 runs 14 residues. CDR3 sequence reads: CSVVADLNTGELFF. CDR3 sequence (DNA): TGCAGCGTTGTTGCGGATCTGAACACCGGGGAGCTGTTTTTT.

This clone was counted at least ten times. The genes are TRBV7-9 and TRBJ2-3; TRBD1 aligns across 10 bases. Looked up from germline, CDR1 is SEHNR and CDR2 is FQNEAQ (reference sequence). The V and J ends lost 5 bases and 4 bases, in that order; junction bases with no gene match: 0. CDR3 length: 13 amino acids. The CDR3 coding sequence is TGTGCCAGCAGCGACAGGGGGCCAGATACGCAGTATTTT. It yields the protein CASSDRGPDTQYF.

V and J are TRBV6-2 or TRBV6-3 and TRBJ1-2, with 8 positions matching TRBD1. V was clipped by 5 bases and J by 0 bases; unmatched bases: 5. Looked up from germline, CDR1 is MNHEY and CDR2 is SVGEGT. CDR3 length: 15 amino acids. The CDR3 sequence is CASSNDRGSNYGYTF. In DNA form, the CDR3 reads TGTGCCAGCAGTAACGACAGGGGATCTAACTATGGCTACACCTTC.